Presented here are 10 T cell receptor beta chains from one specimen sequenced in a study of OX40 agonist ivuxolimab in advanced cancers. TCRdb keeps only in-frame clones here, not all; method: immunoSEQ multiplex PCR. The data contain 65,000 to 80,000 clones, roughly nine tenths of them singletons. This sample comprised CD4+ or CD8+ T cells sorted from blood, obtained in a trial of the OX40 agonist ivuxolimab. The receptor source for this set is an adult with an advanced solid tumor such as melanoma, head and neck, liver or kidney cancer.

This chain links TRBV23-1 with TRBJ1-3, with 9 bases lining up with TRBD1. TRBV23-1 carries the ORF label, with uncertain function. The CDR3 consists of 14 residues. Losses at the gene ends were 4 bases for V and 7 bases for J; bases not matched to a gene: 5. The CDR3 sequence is CASSRSGQGNTIYF. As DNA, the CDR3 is TGCGCCAGCAGTCGATCGGGACAGGGCAACACCATATATTTT.

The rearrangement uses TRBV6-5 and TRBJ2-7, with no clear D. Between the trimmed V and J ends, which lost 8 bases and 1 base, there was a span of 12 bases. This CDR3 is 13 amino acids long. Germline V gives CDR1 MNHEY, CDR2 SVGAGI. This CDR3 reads CASGIGPSYEQYF. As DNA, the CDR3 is TGTGCCAGCGGGATCGGACCGTCCTACGAGCAGTACTTC.

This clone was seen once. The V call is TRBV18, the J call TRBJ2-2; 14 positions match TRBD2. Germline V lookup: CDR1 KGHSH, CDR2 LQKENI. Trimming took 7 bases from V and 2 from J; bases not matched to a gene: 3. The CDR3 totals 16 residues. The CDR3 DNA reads TGTGCCAGCTACGGGACTAGCGGGAGAAACACCGGGGAGCTGTTTTTT. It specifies CASYGTSGRNTGELFF.

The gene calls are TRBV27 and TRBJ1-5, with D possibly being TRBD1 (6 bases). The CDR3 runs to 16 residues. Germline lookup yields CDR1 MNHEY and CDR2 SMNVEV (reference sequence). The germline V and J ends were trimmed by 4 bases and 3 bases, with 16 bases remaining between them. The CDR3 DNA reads TGTGCCAGCAGTTCCACCCTACAGGGAGTCAATCAGCCCCAGCATTTT. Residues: CASSSTLQGVNQPQHF.

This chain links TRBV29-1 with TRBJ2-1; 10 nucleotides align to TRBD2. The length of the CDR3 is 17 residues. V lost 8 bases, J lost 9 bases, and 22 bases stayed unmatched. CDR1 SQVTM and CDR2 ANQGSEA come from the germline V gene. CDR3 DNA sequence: TGCAGCTTCCAACCGGGACCGCAAGCGGGAGGGCCGAGTGAGCAGTTCTTC. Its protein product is CSFQPGPQAGGPSEQFF.

The CDR3 DNA follows: TGTGCCAGCAGTGAATTGCCGGGACAGGGGTTCCAGGAAAAACTGTTTTTT. The encoded protein is CASSELPGQGFQEKLFF. This chain uses TRBV6-1 with TRBJ1-4; 10 positions agree with TRBD1. The V gene end was trimmed by 2 bases and the J gene end by 8 bases; junction bases not matched to a gene: 11. Germline CDR1 MNHNS, CDR2 SASEGT. The CDR3 covers 17 residues.

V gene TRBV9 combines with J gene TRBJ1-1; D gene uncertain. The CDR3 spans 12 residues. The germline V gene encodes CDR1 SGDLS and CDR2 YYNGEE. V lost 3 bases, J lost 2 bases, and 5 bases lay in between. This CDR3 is CASSAQNTEAFF. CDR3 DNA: TGTGCCAGCAGCGCCCAAAACACTGAAGCTTTCTTT. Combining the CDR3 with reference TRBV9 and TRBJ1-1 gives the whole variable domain DSGVTQTPKHLITATGQRVTLRCSPRSGDLSVYWYQQSLDQGLQFLIQYYNGEERAKGNILERFSAQQFPDLHSELNLSSLELGDSALYFCASSAQNTEAFFGQGTRLTVV.

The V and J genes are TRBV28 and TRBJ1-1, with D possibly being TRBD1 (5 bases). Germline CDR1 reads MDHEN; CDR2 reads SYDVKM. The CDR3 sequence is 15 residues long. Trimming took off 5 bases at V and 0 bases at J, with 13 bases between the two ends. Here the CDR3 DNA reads TGTGCCAGCAGTGGACGACAGTATTTGAACACTGAAGCTTTCTTT. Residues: CASSGRQYLNTEAFF.

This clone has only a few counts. CDR3 loop: CASSLSAAGEQYF. CDR3 nucleotide sequence: TGTGCCAGCAGTTTATCTGCGGCAGGCGAGCAGTACTTC. The chain joins TRBV27 to TRBJ2-7; D is unclear. Trimming took 0 bases from V and 6 from J, leaving 9 bases between them. Germline CDR1 is MNHEY and CDR2 is SMNVEV (reference sequence). This CDR3 has 13 residues.

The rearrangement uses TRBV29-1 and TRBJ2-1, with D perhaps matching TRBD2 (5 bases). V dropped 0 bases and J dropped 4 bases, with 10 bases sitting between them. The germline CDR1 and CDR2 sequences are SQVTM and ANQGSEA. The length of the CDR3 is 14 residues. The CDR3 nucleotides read TGCAGCGTTGAAGAGAAGCGGACTTACAATGAGCAGTTCTTC. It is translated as CSVEEKRTYNEQFF.